These T cell receptor beta chains were read from a single sample in a study of beta chain features in type 1 diabetes. Produced via immunoSEQ multiplex PCR; TCRdb's table is partial and in-frame only. The data show 150,000 to 190,000 clones, 10% seen once. The specimen sequenced was central memory CD4+ T cells from blood. These receptor sequences come from a man aged 25 to 40 with type 1 diabetes. CDR3s include the opening cysteine and the closing phenylalanine or tryptophan. D genes are given only for firm matches. Clone size appears in some rows only: once, few, many, or a class for an expanded clone.

TRBJ2-7 TRBD1 TRBV7-2 few TGTGCCAGCAGCTACGGGACAGGGGCCTACGAGCAGTACTTC CASSYGTGAYEQYF
TRBJ2-7 TRBD2 TRBV7-4 few TGTGCCAGCAGCTCCGATAGGGGACTAGCGGCCTACGAGCAGTACTTC CASSSDRGLAAYEQYF
TRBJ2-5 NA TRBV13 few TGTGCCAGCAGCTTCCAGTACCAAGAGACCCAGTACTTC CASSFQYQETQYF
TRBJ2-3 NA TRBV29-1 few TGCAGCGTTCTGGGGAAGAGAGGGACAGATACGCAGTATTTT CSVLGKRGTDTQYF
TRBJ2-3 NA TRBV19 NA TGTGCCAGTATTTCCGCGGGAGATACGCAGTATTTT CASISAGDTQYF
TRBJ2-7 TRBD2 TRBV27 NA TGTGCCAGCAGTCGCCAACGGCGGGAGAACGAGCAGTACTTC CASSRQRRENEQYF
TRBJ2-3 TRBD2 TRBV7-2 few TGTGCCAGCAGCCCCTGGACTAGCGGCACAGATACGCAGTATTTT CASSPWTSGTDTQYF
TRBJ2-1 TRBD2 TRBV6-6 few TGTGCCAGCAGTGTACCTAGCGGGAGGGGAAATGAGCAGTTCTTC CASSVPSGRGNEQFF
TRBJ1-2 NA TRBV21-1 NA TGTGCCAGCAGTATACAGGGGCCGCCTAACTATGGCTACACCTTC CASSIQGPPNYGYTF
TRBJ2-5 TRBD1 TRBV5-4 few TGTGCCAGCAGCTTTGCAGGGGGCCTGATAGAGACCCAGTACTTC CASSFAGGLIETQYF
TRBJ2-7 TRBD2 TRBV19 few TGTGCCAGTAGCCGACTAGCGGGGGCAGACTACGAGCAGTACTTC CASSRLAGADYEQYF
TRBJ2-7 TRBD1 TRBV19 NA TGTGCCAGTAGTGGACAGGGCTACGAGCAGTACTTC CASSGQGYEQYF
TRBJ1-5 TRBD1 TRBV27 few TGTGCCAGCAAGATGTCGGGACAGACGGGGCAGCCCCAGCATTTT CASKMSGQTGQPQHF
TRBJ2-7 NA TRBV28 NA TGTGCCAGCAGTTTGGCGGGGAGGGAGCAGTACTTC CASSLAGREQYF
TRBJ1-4 NA TRBV9 few TGTGCCAGCAGCGGCAAGCAAACTAATGAAAAACTGTTTTTT CASSGKQTNEKLFF
TRBJ1-2 NA TRBV4-2 NA TGTGCCAGCAGCCAAGACCCGACGGGAGAGGATGGCTACACCTTC CASSQDPTGEDGYTF
TRBJ1-1 TRBD1 TRBV15 once TGTGCCACCAGCAGACACCCCGACAGGGGTAAGATGAACACTGAAGCTTTCTTT CATSRHPDRGKMNTEAFF
TRBJ1-4 NA TRBV28 NA TGTGCCAGCAATGGAAGGACAGCAACTAATGAAAAACTGTTTTTT CASNGRTATNEKLFF
TRBJ2-5 NA TRBV5-1 NA TGCGCCAGCAGCAGCCTTGAGGGGGAAGAGACCCAGTACTTC CASSSLEGEETQYF
TRBJ2-7 TRBD2 TRBV7-9 NA TGTGCCAGCAGCTTGAGCGGGAGTATAGACGAGCAGTACTTC CASSLSGSIDEQYF
TRBJ1-4 NA TRBV15 NA TGTGCCACCAGCAGCTGGGGAGCTAATGAAAAACTGTTTTTT CATSSWGANEKLFF
TRBJ2-1 TRBD2 TRBV4-2 few TGTGCCAGCAGCCAGACTAGCGGGATGAGCAGCGAGCAGTTCTTC CASSQTSGMSSEQFF
TRBJ2-4 TRBD2 TRBV5-4 NA TGTGCCAGCAGCCCGGGACTAGCGGGAGAAAACATTCAGTACTTC CASSPGLAGENIQYF
TRBJ2-7 NA TRBV5-4 few TGTGCCAGCAGCACTCCCGTAATACCCTACGAGCAGTACTTC CASSTPVIPYEQYF
TRBJ2-7 NA TRBV5-4 NA TGTGCCAGCAGCTCCATCGCCCTCGAGGGCGAGCAGTACTTC CASSSIALEGEQYF
TRBJ1-5 TRBD1 TRBV6-6 NA TGTGCCAGCAGCCGACAGGGGAGTCAGCCCCAGCATTTT CASSRQGSQPQHF
TRBJ2-5 TRBD1 TRBV5-1 NA TGCGCCAGCAGCTTGGGGTCGACAGGGGAAGAGACCCAGTACTTC CASSLGSTGEETQYF
TRBJ2-2 NA TRBV2 NA TGTGCCAGCAGCAATACCGGGGAGCTGTTTTTT CASSNTGELFF
TRBJ2-4 TRBD2 TRBV28 few TGTGCCAGCAGTAAGCAGGCGGGGGGCGGGGGAAACATTCAGTACTTC CASSKQAGGGGNIQYF